These 28 T cell receptor beta chains were all obtained from the same sample, sequenced in a study of immune heterogeneity within non-small cell lung tumors. Multiplex PCR relied on 32 V and 13 J primers to amplify TCR beta CDR3. TCRdb redid the calling of the multiplex PCR reads with MiXCR, one entry per CDR3 protein. The repertoire holds tens of thousands of distinct CDR3 sequences, with 28% as singletons. The starting template was genomic DNA from bulk tumor, approximately 620 ng per sample. Surgeons took several biopsies per primary tumor, spaced far apart, during surgery. Curative operations were performed on patients who had untreated, newly diagnosed non-small cell lung cancer. The sequenced sample consisted of lung tumor tissue. These receptors all stem from a middle-aged man with non-small cell lung cancer.

This clonotype was found many times. The chain has TRBV4-1 and TRBJ2-7, with a tentative D call TRBD2 (6 bases). The ends were cut back, 0 bases at V and 2 bases at J, with 17 bases in the middle. The germline V gene encodes CDR1 MGHRA and CDR2 YSYEKL. The CDR3 runs to 17 residues. The CDR3 loop is CASSQEGSTSRAYEQYF. The DNA of the CDR3 is TGCGCCAGCAGCCAAGAAGGATCGACTAGTAGGGCCTACGAGCAGTACTTC.

Turning to this clonotype: This could be a read error, since a much larger clone is one nucleotide away. The chain uses TRBV6-1 and TRBJ1-6; 9 bases map to TRBD1. Trimming took 5 bases from V and 7 from J; bases not matched to a gene: 3. CDR1 is MNHNS and CDR2 is SASEGT in the germline V gene. This CDR3 region has 14 residues. CDR3 DNA: TGTGCCAGCAGTCCCGGGACAGGGAATTCACCCCTCCACTTT. This translates into CASSPGTGNSPLHF.

This clonotype was picked up many times. The chain recombines TRBV27 with TRBJ2-1; TRBD2 might be the D (6 bases). Germline CDR1 MNHEY, CDR2 SMNVEV (reference sequence). V lost 7 bases to trimming and J lost 6 bases, with 13 bases between them. The CDR3 totals 13 residues. CDR3 coding DNA: TGTGCCAGCAAGCGGGTGGCGGGCAATGAGCAGTTCTTC. This sequence encodes CASKRVAGNEQFF.

This chain connects TRBV7-2 to TRBJ2-3; TRBD2 matches at 7 bases. The trim removed 3 bases at V and 0 bases at J, leaving 3 bases unmatched. Germline assignment: CDR1 SGHTA and CDR2 FQGNSA. This CDR3 has 15 amino acids. The CDR3 bases are TGTGCCAGCAGCTTTAGGACTAGTAGCACAGATACGCAGTATTTT. The encoded protein is CASSFRTSSTDTQYF.

The chain is built from TRBV30 and TRBJ1-4; D call uncertain. The germline V gene encodes CDR1 GTSNPN and CDR2 SVGIG (reference sequence). The CDR3 length is 13 residues. V shed 3 bases and J shed 7 bases, with 12 bases lying between them. The CDR3, as DNA: TGTGCCTGGAGGGTGCCAGCGACTGAAAAACTGTTTTTT. Protein sequence: CAWRVPATEKLFF.

At least ten counts were recorded for this clonotype. The genes are TRBV24-1 and TRBJ1-2, with D possibly being TRBD1 (5 bases). The V end lost 3 bases, the J end lost 8 bases, and 12 bases lay between the germline ends. This CDR3 spans 13 amino acids. Germline values: CDR1 KGHDR, CDR2 SFDVKD. The CDR3 nucleotides read TGTGCCACCAGTGATATCGGGACGGAGGGCTACACCTTC. Translation gives CATSDIGTEGYTF.

This clonotype was observed many times. V and J are TRBV6-2 or TRBV6-3 and TRBJ2-3; TRBD1 matches at 9 bases. The CDR3 sequence is 15 residues long. CDR1 is MNHEY, CDR2 SVGEGT, per germline. The ends lost 7 bases at V and 5 bases at J; junction bases unmatched: 10. This CDR3 reads CASKRQGVRGDTQYF. CDR3 DNA sequence: TGTGCCAGCAAGCGACAGGGGGTCCGCGGAGATACGCAGTATTTT.

As regards this clonotype: This may stem from a read error, because a much larger clone lies one nucleotide away. The CDR3 reads CARSVGWGREETQYF. The CDR3 DNA reads TGTGCCAGAAGCGTAGGATGGGGTCGGGAAGAGACCCAGTACTTC. The chain recombines TRBV9 with TRBJ2-5; D is unclear. The CDR3 spans 15 residues. Germline V CDR1 and CDR2: SGDLS, YYNGEE.

CDR3 residues: CASSRRGRGEAFF. Here the CDR3 DNA reads TGTGCCAGCAGCCGACGGGGGCGAGGTGAAGCTTTCTTT. The chain uses TRBV6-2 or TRBV6-3 and TRBJ1-1, with D tentatively TRBD1 (6 bases). The CDR3 loop spans 13 amino acids. Trimming left V 6 bases short and J 7 bases short, with 15 bases between. Germline V lookup: CDR1 MNHEY, CDR2 SVGEGT.

This clonotype was observed many times. The genes are TRBV30 and TRBJ1-2; D unresolved. CDR3 length: 13 amino acids. The germline V gene has CDR1 GTSNPN and CDR2 SVGIG (reference sequence). The V gene lost 5 bases and the J gene lost 7 bases, with 17 bases spanning the gap. CDR3 coding DNA: TGTGCCTGGGGCCCTGACCCGAGACGTGGCTACACCTTC. Amino acids: CAWGPDPRRGYTF. The full variable domain, completed using reference TRBV30 and TRBJ1-2, is SQTIHQWPATLVQPVGSPLSLECTVEGTSNPNLYWYRQAAGRGLQLLFYSVGIGQISSEVPQNLSASRPQDRQFILSSKKLLLSDSGFYLCAWGPDPRRGYTFGSGTRLTVV.

The rearrangement uses TRBV5-1 and TRBJ2-3; 9 bases align to TRBD1. Losses at the gene ends were 1 base for V and 5 bases for J; bases not matched to a gene: 8. This CDR3 spans 16 amino acids. Germline CDR1 reads SGHRS; CDR2 reads YFSETQ. CDR3 sequence reads: CASSLKGGQGKDTQYF. The CDR3 DNA reads as TGCGCCAGCAGCTTGAAAGGGGGACAGGGTAAAGATACGCAGTATTTT.

This clonotype came up a few times. This chain links TRBV9 with TRBJ2-1, with D unresolved. The CDR3 runs 14 residues. Trimming removed 0 bases from V and 5 bases from J, with 9 bases in between. Per the germline V gene, CDR1 is SGDLS and CDR2 is YYNGEE. The CDR3 nucleotides are TGTGCCAGCAGCGTAGGTATACATAACAATGAGCAGTTCTTC. It is translated as CASSVGIHNNEQFF.

This clonotype was observed a few times. The rearrangement joins TRBV10-2 to TRBJ2-5; D may be TRBD2 (6 bases). The germline V gene has CDR1 WSHSY and CDR2 SAAADI. CDR3 size: 13 residues. V was trimmed by 7 bases and J by 1 base, leaving 10 bases between them. CDR3 DNA sequence: TGCGCCAGCAAGACTAGTGTCCAAGAGACCCAGTACTTC. Amino acids: CASKTSVQETQYF.

This clonotype was seen only a few times. The chain recombines TRBV6-1 with TRBJ2-5; D is uncertain. This CDR3 is built from 13 residues. CDR1 MNHNS and CDR2 SASEGT come from the germline V gene. The V gene lost 2 bases and the J gene lost 5 bases, with 9 bases spanning the gap. CDR3 nucleotide sequence: TGTGCCAGCAGTGAACCAGTTGGGGAGACCCAGTACTTC. Protein sequence: CASSEPVGETQYF.

This chain connects TRBV7-2 to TRBJ2-1; 12 bases agree with TRBD2. The V gene end was trimmed by 4 bases and the J gene end by 6 bases; junction bases not matched to a gene: 7. Germline lookup yields CDR1 SGHTA and CDR2 FQGNSA. The CDR3 has 16 residues. This CDR3 is CASSSQGLAGPNEQFF. The CDR3 DNA sequence: TGTGCCAGCAGCTCCCAGGGACTAGCGGGCCCCAATGAGCAGTTCTTC.

A remark on this clonotype: A single base separates this from a much larger clone, so it may be a read error. The gene calls are TRBV30 and TRBJ1-6; D is ambiguous. Between the trimmed V and J ends, which lost 2 bases and 7 bases, there was a span of 21 bases. The CDR3 extends over 17 amino acids. Germline values: CDR1 GTSNPN, CDR2 SVGIG (reference sequence). The CDR3 reads CAWSQLRWSIGNSPLHF. The CDR3 DNA sequence: TGTGCCTGGAGTCAATTACGGTGGTCGATCGGGAATTCACCCCTCCACTTT.

This clonotype was detected only a few times. V and J are TRBV6-4 and TRBJ1-2; D perhaps matches TRBD1 (5 bases). Germline values: CDR1 MRHNA, CDR2 SNTAGT. The CDR3 contains 14 residues. Trimming took 2 bases from V and 2 from J, leaving 9 bases between them. The CDR3 nucleotides read TGTGCCAGCAGTGACGGGAACAGGAACTATGGCTACACCTTC. This gives the protein CASSDGNRNYGYTF.

This clonotype was observed a handful of times. A junction boundary mismatches the germline segment, possibly from a read error. This rearrangement joins TRBV3-1 to TRBJ2-7; TRBD2 matches at 7 bases. This CDR3 is built from 15 residues. The V gene's germline CDR1 is LGHDT and CDR2 YNNKEL (reference sequence). CDR3 coding DNA: TGTGCCAGCAGCCAAGGGGAGGGGAAGTCCTGCGAGCAGTACTTC. Translating gives CASSQGEGKSCEQYF.

This clonotype showed up many times. The chain joins TRBV11-2 to TRBJ1-2; the match to TRBD1 covers 7 bases. Germline CDR1 SGHAT, CDR2 FQNNGV. This CDR3 is built from 12 residues. Trimming removed 6 bases from V and 7 bases from J; junction bases left unmatched: 5. CDR3 nucleotide sequence: TGTGCCAGCAGTTTACAGGGGATTGGCTACACCTTC. Protein: CASSLQGIGYTF.

Comments on this clonotype: One end of the junction is discordant with germline, which a read error may explain. In DNA form, the CDR3 reads TGTGCCAGCAGTTTTAGCTGGAACACTGAATCTTTCTTT. Protein product: CASSFSWNTESFF. The chain uses TRBV12-3 or TRBV12-4 and TRBJ1-1, with unresolved D. This CDR3 has 13 residues.

The chain has TRBV7-6 and TRBJ2-3; D remains unclear. From germline, CDR1 is SGHVS and CDR2 FNYEAQ. This CDR3 comprises 12 residues. With 1 base removed from V and 6 bases from J, the gap between germline ends came to 5 bases. This chain's CDR3 is CASSLVSDTQYF. The CDR3 DNA sequence: TGTGCCAGCAGCTTAGTGTCCGATACGCAGTATTTT. Variable domain in full (rest from reference TRBV7-6 and TRBJ2-3): GAGVSQSPRYKVTKRGQDVALRCDPISGHVSLYWYRQALGQGPEFLTYFNYEAQQDKSGLPNDRFSAERPEGSISTLTIQRTEQRDSAMYRCASSLVSDTQYFGPGTRLTVL.

This clonotype was seen a few times. This chain links TRBV13 with TRBJ2-1; tentative D call: TRBD2 (6 bases). The CDR3 is 17 residues long. V lost 5 bases and J lost 0, with 17 bases in between. Germline CDR1 is PRHDT and CDR2 is FYEKMQ (reference sequence). The CDR3 loop is CASSAPGGDISYNEQFF. CDR3 DNA: TGTGCCAGCAGCGCCCCCGGCGGGGATATCTCCTACAATGAGCAGTTCTTC.

This clonotype was picked up a small number of times. The J gene is TRBJ2-1, the V gene TRBV3-1, with D uncertain. The CDR3 totals 13 residues. Germline V gene data show CDR1 as LGHDT and CDR2 as YNNKEL (reference sequence). The V gene lost 4 bases and the J gene lost 7 bases, with 11 bases spanning the gap. Here the CDR3 reads CASSRTLRNEQFF. The CDR3 DNA follows: TGTGCCAGCAGCCGTACTCTGAGGAATGAGCAGTTCTTC.

A note on this clonotype: This may stem from a read error, because a much larger clone lies one nucleotide away. This chain joins TRBV11-3 and TRBJ2-7; D is perhaps TRBD1 (5 bases). The CDR3 has 13 residues. Per germline, CDR1 SGHNT and CDR2 YENEEA. The CDR3 region is CAGSLARAYEQYF. In DNA, the CDR3 is TGTGCCGGCAGCTTAGCCAGGGCCTACGAGCAGTACTTC.

This clonotype occurred a few times. This sequence joins TRBV20-1 and TRBJ2-7, with 8 bases that match TRBD1. Trimming cost V 3 bases and J 5 bases; bases outside gene matches: 12. This CDR3 is built from 15 residues. Per germline, CDR1 DFQATT and CDR2 SNEGSKA (reference sequence). CDR3 nucleotides: TGCAGTGCTAGTATGAGTGACAGGGGCTACGACGAGCAGTACTTC. It is translated as CSASMSDRGYDEQYF.

Regarding this clonotype: Since a much larger clone is just one base distant, this may be a read error. The rearrangement joins TRBV19 to TRBJ1-2; TRBD1 is a possible D gene (6 bases). Germline V gene sequence: CDR1 LNHDA, CDR2 SQIVND (reference sequence). This CDR3 is built from 15 residues. Trimming cost V 3 bases and J 7 bases, with 18 bases left between them. As DNA, the CDR3 is TGTGCCAGTAGTATGTTGCAGGGGATAGGCGGTGGCTACACCTTC. It is translated as CASSMLQGIGGGYTF.

Worth noting for this clonotype: A clone one base away is much larger, so this may be a read error. The chain carries TRBV5-1 and TRBJ1-5; no clear D. Per germline, CDR1 SGHRS and CDR2 YFSETQ. This CDR3 is 15 amino acids long. CDR3 DNA: TGCACCAGCAGCTTGAACGGCGCTAGCAATCAGCCCCAGCATTTT. Protein: CTSSLNGASNQPQHF.

The table lists this clonotype with many counts. This chain uses TRBV7-9 with TRBJ2-1; no definite D call. This CDR3 has 11 amino acids. Trimming removed 4 bases at V and 5 bases at J, with 3 bases between. Per germline, CDR1 SEHNR and CDR2 FQNEAQ (reference sequence). DNA of the CDR3: TGTGCCAGCAGCTACCACAATGAGCAGTTCTTC. Translated: CASSYHNEQFF.